The 32 T cell receptor beta chains below were found in one sample sequenced in a study of T cell responses to AZD1222 COVID-19 vaccine. Here immunoSEQ multiplex PCR was the method, and the copy in TCRdb shows in-frame clones only, minus some. The profile shows 110,000 to 150,000 clones, more than 70% of them singletons. The sample consisted of peripheral blood, taken 28 days after the second AZD1222 dose. These receptors all stem from an adult who received the AZD1222 COVID-19 vaccine.

V is TRBV30 and J is TRBJ2-2; D gene ambiguous. Trimming shortened V by 2 bases and J by 4 bases, and 8 bases separated the two germline ends. CDR3 length equals 13 residues. Germline CDR1 and CDR2: GTSNPN and SVGIG (reference sequence). The CDR3 DNA is TGTGCCTGGAGTCAAAAGGGCACCGGGGAGCTGTTTTTT. Amino acids: CAWSQKGTGELFF.

The chain carries TRBV27 and TRBJ1-2; 7 bases align to TRBD1. The J segment lost 4 bases and the V segment lost 1 base, leaving 6 bases of the junction unmatched. From germline, CDR1 is MNHEY and CDR2 SMNVEV (reference sequence). The CDR3 extends over 15 amino acids. The CDR3 sequence: CASSLLTQGSYGYTF. Here the CDR3 DNA reads TGTGCCAGCAGTTTATTGACACAGGGGAGCTATGGCTACACCTTC.

The chain combines TRBV7-2 with TRBJ1-2; 7 positions agree with TRBD1. The germline gives CDR1 SGHTA, CDR2 FQGNSA. The CDR3 contains 16 residues. Trimming at V came to 5 bases and at J to 2 bases, leaving 11 bases not matched to a gene. The CDR3 sequence is CASSAARTGGNYGYTF. DNA of the CDR3: TGTGCCAGCAGCGCCGCCCGGACAGGTGGAAACTATGGCTACACCTTC.

The chain is built from TRBV3-1 (or the pseudogene TRBV3-2) and TRBJ1-3; D is ambiguous. CDR1 is LGHDT, CDR2 YNNKEL, per germline (reference sequence). V lost 1 base and J lost 1, with 5 bases in between. The length of the CDR3 is 14 residues. The CDR3 region is CASSQGESGNTIYF. The DNA of the CDR3 is TGTGCCAGCAGCCAAGGGGAATCTGGAAACACCATATATTTT.

This chain connects TRBV7-2 to TRBJ2-1, with TRBD2 matching 12 bases. With 5 bases clipped from V and 4 bases from J, the junction kept 12 bases outside the gene matches. This CDR3 has 18 residues. Germline V gene lookup returns CDR1 SGHTA and CDR2 FQGNSA. As DNA, the CDR3 is TGTGCCAGCAGCCCGAGACTAGCGGGGGACTCGGGGTACAATGAGCAGTTCTTC. It is translated as CASSPRLAGDSGYNEQFF.

The J gene is TRBJ2-7, the V gene TRBV5-5, with a tentative D call TRBD1 (5 bases). CDR1 is SGHKS, CDR2 YYEKEE, per germline (reference sequence). The V end was cut by 2 bases, the J end by 1 base, with 13 bases between. The CDR3 sequence is 15 residues long. Here the CDR3 DNA reads TGTGCCAGCAGCTTTACTCAGGGCCCTTCCTACGAGCAGTACTTC. Residues: CASSFTQGPSYEQYF.

The CDR3: CASAIGADTDTQYF. The CDR3 DNA sequence: TGCGCCAGCGCAATTGGGGCGGACACAGATACGCAGTATTTT. This rearrangement joins TRBV10-1 to TRBJ2-3; D possibly corresponds to TRBD1 (5 bases). Germline CDR1 and CDR2: WNHNN and SYGVQD (reference sequence). The CDR3 sequence is 14 residues long. Trimming pared 8 bases from V and 2 bases from J, leaving 14 bases between.

The chain links TRBV6-5 to TRBJ1-2; TRBD1 might be the D (5 bases). The V end lost 2 bases, the J end lost 8 bases, and 15 bases lay between the germline ends. The CDR3 length is 14 residues. Germline V CDR1 and CDR2: MNHEY, SVGAGI. The CDR3 DNA reads as TGTGCCAGCAGTTACGGAACAACAGGTTACGGCTACACCTTC. Protein: CASSYGTTGYGYTF.

This clone has just one count. CDR3 in amino acids: CASSLRFGEKLFF. The CDR3 bases are TGTGCCAGCAGCCTTCGGTTTGGCGAAAAACTGTTTTTT. The V and J genes are TRBV11-1 and TRBJ1-4, with D hard to call. The CDR3 extends over 13 amino acids. In germline, CDR1 is SGHAT, CDR2 FQDESV (reference sequence). The germline V and J ends were trimmed by 5 bases and 8 bases, with 12 bases remaining between them.

The gene calls are TRBV29-1 and TRBJ1-2; no clear D. The CDR3 covers 12 residues. The germline V gene has CDR1 SQVTM and CDR2 ANQGSEA. Trimming removed 4 bases at V and 5 bases at J, with 11 bases between. In nucleotides, the CDR3 is TGCAGCGTTGGTGCCGGGGAGTATGGCTACACCTTC. It is translated as CSVGAGEYGYTF.

This chain links TRBV6-6 with TRBJ2-2; 13 bases agree with TRBD2. This CDR3 is 14 amino acids long. Germline CDR1 reads MNHNY; CDR2 reads SVGAGI (reference sequence). The V gene end was trimmed by 10 bases and the J gene end by 7 bases; junction bases not matched to a gene: 6. The chain's CDR3 is CATLLAGGGGELFF. For the CDR3, the DNA is TGTGCCACCCTACTAGCGGGAGGGGGCGGGGAGCTGTTTTTT.

The chain has TRBV30 and TRBJ1-6; 8 positions agree with TRBD1. Trimming removed 4 bases from V and 7 bases from J; junction bases left unmatched: 9. Looked up from germline, CDR1 is GTSNPN and CDR2 is SVGIG (reference sequence). The CDR3 sequence is 15 residues long. CDR3 coding DNA: TGTGCCTGGACCCGGGGACAGGCAAGAAATTCACCCCTCCACTTT. Translation: CAWTRGQARNSPLHF.

The chain joins TRBV15 to TRBJ1-2; 9 bases agree with TRBD1. V dropped 0 bases and J dropped 6; count of bases not matched to a gene: 8. Per the germline V gene, CDR1 is LNHNV and CDR2 is YYDKDF (reference sequence). CDR3 length: 16 amino acids. DNA for the CDR3: TGTGCCACCAGCAGAGATTGGTGGACAGGGGAAAATGGCTACACCTTC. Translated, it gives CATSRDWWTGENGYTF.

The V gene is TRBV28, the J gene TRBJ1-3; D is undetermined. The germline CDR1 and CDR2 sequences are MDHEN and SYDVKM. Trimming removed 8 bases at V and 3 bases at J, with 8 bases between. This CDR3 is 12 amino acids long. The CDR3 spells CASGSGGNTIYF. As DNA, the CDR3 is TGTGCCAGCGGATCTGGTGGAAACACCATATATTTT.

The V and J genes are TRBV21-1 and TRBJ1-5. TRBV21-1 is flagged as a pseudogene. This CDR3 has 11 amino acids. CDR3 protein: CASSKKMPQHF. CDR3 nucleotide sequence: TGTGCCAGCAGCAAAAAGATGCCCCAGCATTTT.

The chain has TRBV4-2 and TRBJ2-3; 7 bases map to TRBD2. This CDR3 contains 14 residues. CDR1 is LGHNA and CDR2 is YNFKEQ in the germline V gene. Germline trimming cut 0 bases from V and 6 bases from J; bases unmatched to any gene: 3. In nucleotides, the CDR3 is TGTGCCAGCAGCCAAGAACTAGCGTTGGATACGCAGTATTTT. Amino acids: CASSQELALDTQYF.

The V gene is TRBV5-1, the J gene TRBJ1-4; unclear D gene. The CDR3 is 14 residues long. Trimming stripped 1 base from V and 0 bases from J, with 4 bases between. Germline CDR1 SGHRS, CDR2 YFSETQ. CDR3 amino acids: CASSLIPTNEKLFF. In DNA, the CDR3 is TGCGCCAGCAGCTTGATACCAACTAATGAAAAACTGTTTTTT.

V gene TRBV9 combines with J gene TRBJ1-6; 10 positions match TRBD1. J was trimmed by 9 bases and V by 3 bases; bases with no gene match: 9. The CDR3 is 16 amino acids. CDR1 is SGDLS, CDR2 YYNGEE, per germline. The CDR3 DNA follows: TGTGCCAGCAGCGCCCACTCCGGGACAGGGGTTTCACCCCTCCACTTT. This encodes CASSAHSGTGVSPLHF.

Written as DNA, the CDR3 is TGTGCCAGCACTCCACTAGCGGGGTCCACAGATACGCAGTATTTT. As protein: CASTPLAGSTDTQYF. The V call is TRBV7-9, the J call TRBJ2-3; 10 bases map to TRBD2. The germline V gene encodes CDR1 SEHNR and CDR2 FQNEAQ (reference sequence). This CDR3 spans 15 amino acids. The junction had 6 bases not matched to a gene; V was cut back by 7 bases and J by 2 bases.

The chain carries TRBV4-3 and TRBJ2-3; D might be TRBD1 or TRBD2, each matching 6 bases. This CDR3 region has 17 residues. V lost 4 bases and J 3 bases, leaving 20 bases between the germline ends. Per germline, CDR1 LGHNA and CDR2 YSLEER. CDR3 residues: CASSPQGLARKTDTQYF. CDR3 coding DNA: TGCGCCAGCAGCCCGCAGGGGCTAGCGAGAAAAACAGATACGCAGTATTTT.

This clone was seen a single time. The gene calls are TRBV6-5 and TRBJ1-4, with a weak D call TRBD1 (5 bases). The V end lost 9 bases, the J end lost 6 bases, and 20 bases lay between the germline ends. The CDR3 runs 15 residues. CDR1 is MNHEY and CDR2 is SVGAGI in the germline V gene. Here the CDR3 DNA reads TGTGCCAGTACCTTCCGGGACTCGGAACATGAAAAACTGTTTTTT. Translated: CASTFRDSEHEKLFF.

The table lists this clone with a few counts. V is TRBV28 and J is TRBJ1-1; 7 bases fit TRBD1. CDR1 MDHEN and CDR2 SYDVKM come from the germline V gene. V lost 5 bases to trimming and J lost 0 bases; unmatched junction nucleotides: 6. The CDR3 covers 15 residues. CDR3 bases: TGTGCCAGCAGTCGTCCCGGGACAGTGAACACTGAAGCTTTCTTT. Translating gives CASSRPGTVNTEAFF. Using reference TRBV28 and TRBJ1-1 for the parts outside the CDR3, the full variable domain is DVKVTQSSRYLVKRTGEKVFLECVQDMDHENMFWYRQDPGLGLRLIYFSYDVKMKEKGDIPEGYSVSREKKERFSLILESASTNQTSMYLCASSRPGTVNTEAFFGQGTRLTVV.

The rearrangement links TRBV23-1 to TRBJ1-6, with D possibly being TRBD1 (5 bases). TRBV23-1 is an open reading frame, and its role is uncertain. This CDR3 is built from 19 residues. Trimming cost V 4 bases and J 0 bases, with 19 bases left between them. The CDR3 region has the DNA TGCGCCAGCAGTCCCGTGGGGCAGGGCCTAAGCTCCTATAATTCACCCCTCCACTTT. It translates to CASSPVGQGLSSYNSPLHF.

This clone was observed a single time. The chain has TRBV5-6 and TRBJ2-1, with TRBD1 matching over 9 bases. V was clipped by 3 bases and J by 6 bases; unmatched bases: 4. Germline CDR1 reads SGHDT; CDR2 reads YYEEEE. The length of the CDR3 is 14 residues. CDR3 sequence reads: CASSWDRVPNEQFF. CDR3 nucleotides: TGTGCCAGCAGCTGGGACAGGGTCCCCAATGAGCAGTTCTTC.

J is TRBJ1-3 and V is TRBV9; 7 bases are a match to TRBD1. This CDR3 has 17 amino acids. The V gene's germline CDR1 is SGDLS and CDR2 YYNGEE. Trimming removed 3 bases from V and 1 base from J; junction bases left unmatched: 10. The CDR3 here is CASSGPTGQFSGNTIYF. CDR3 DNA: TGTGCCAGCAGCGGACCAACGGGACAGTTTTCTGGAAACACCATATATTTT.

This clone was counted a few times. This rearrangement joins TRBV5-4 to TRBJ2-2; D is undetermined. This CDR3 has 14 residues. CDR1 is SGHNT and CDR2 is YYREEE in the germline V gene (reference sequence). V gave up 4 bases and J gave up 2 bases, with 9 bases separating them. Here the CDR3 reads CASSLLTNTGELFF. CDR3 in DNA: TGTGCCAGCAGCCTCCTTACAAACACCGGGGAGCTGTTTTTT.

This chain links TRBV4-2 with TRBJ1-2; D is unclear. Trimming removed 0 bases at V and 4 bases at J, with 15 bases between. Germline assignment: CDR1 LGHNA and CDR2 YNFKEQ. The CDR3 length is 16 residues. The CDR3 DNA is TGTGCCAGCAGCCAAGAGCGACGGGCGGAACTCTATGGCTACACCTTC. This encodes CASSQERRAELYGYTF.

This chain connects TRBV5-1 to TRBJ2-5; TRBD2 aligns across 11 bases. J was trimmed by 5 bases and V by 4 bases; bases with no gene match: 13. The germline CDR1 and CDR2 sequences are SGHRS and YFSETQ. This CDR3 has 17 residues. CDR3 DNA: TGCGCCAGCAGCACCGGGACTAGCGGTTGGGGACTGGAGACCCAGTACTTC. It encodes CASSTGTSGWGLETQYF.

As to this clone: Other DNA sequences in this specimen translate into the identical CDR3. This chain links TRBV6-5 with TRBJ2-7; 9 bases are a match to TRBD1. The CDR3 has 15 residues. The germline V gene has CDR1 MNHEY and CDR2 SVGAGI. V gave up 0 bases and J gave up 3 bases; unmatched junction bases: 3. For the CDR3, the DNA is TGTGCCAGCAGTTACTCTCCGGGACAGGGCTACGAGCAGTACTTC. Encoded protein: CASSYSPGQGYEQYF.

The rearrangement uses TRBV11-2 and TRBJ2-5; D possibly matches TRBD1 or TRBD2 (5 bases each). Germline assignment: CDR1 SGHAT and CDR2 FQNNGV. V lost 2 bases and J 5 bases, leaving 6 bases between the germline ends. This CDR3 has 12 amino acids. This CDR3 reads CASSLRDETQYF. CDR3 nucleotide sequence: TGTGCCAGCAGCTTACGGGACGAGACCCAGTACTTC.

The chain carries TRBV9 and TRBJ2-2, with 9 bases identical to TRBD2. The CDR3 runs 17 residues. Germline assignment: CDR1 SGDLS and CDR2 YYNGEE. The V segment lost 0 bases and the J segment 5 bases; nucleotides outside the gene matches: 8. DNA for the CDR3: TGTGCCAGCAGCGTAGTAGGTAGCGGGAGCAATACCGGGGAGCTGTTTTTT. Translation gives CASSVVGSGSNTGELFF.

The chain has TRBV3-1 (or the pseudogene TRBV3-2) and TRBJ2-4, with 13 bases lining up with TRBD2. Germline CDR1 and CDR2: LGHDT and YNNKEL (reference sequence). J lost 9 bases, V lost 4 bases, and 9 bases had no gene match. The CDR3 length is 16 residues. This CDR3 reads CASSPTRTSGGGIQYF. The CDR3 nucleotides read TGTGCCAGCAGCCCTACCCGGACTAGCGGGGGAGGCATTCAGTACTTC.